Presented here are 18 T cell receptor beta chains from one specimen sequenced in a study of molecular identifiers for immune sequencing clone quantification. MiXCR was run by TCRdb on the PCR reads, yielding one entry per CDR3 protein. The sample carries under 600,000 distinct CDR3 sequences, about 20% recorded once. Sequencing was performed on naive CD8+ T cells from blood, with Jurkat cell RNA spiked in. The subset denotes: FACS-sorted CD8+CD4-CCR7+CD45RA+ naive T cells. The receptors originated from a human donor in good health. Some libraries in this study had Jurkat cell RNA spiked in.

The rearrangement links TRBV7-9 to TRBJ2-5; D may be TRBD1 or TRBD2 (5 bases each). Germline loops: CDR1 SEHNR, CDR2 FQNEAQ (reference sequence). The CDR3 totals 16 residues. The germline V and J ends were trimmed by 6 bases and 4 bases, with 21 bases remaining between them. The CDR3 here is CASSFFGTGRPETQYF. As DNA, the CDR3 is TGTGCCAGCAGTTTTTTTGGAACGGGGCGTCCAGAGACCCAGTACTTC. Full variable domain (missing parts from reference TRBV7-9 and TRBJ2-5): DTGVSQNPRHKITKRGQNVTFRCDPISEHNRLYWYRQTLGQGPEFLTYFQNEAQLEKSRLLSDRFSAERPKGSFSTLEIQRTEQGDSAMYLCASSFFGTGRPETQYFGPGTRLLVL.

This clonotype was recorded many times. CDR3 amino acids: CASNRGQMNTEAFF. DNA for the CDR3: TGTGCCAGCAACAGAGGACAGATGAACACTGAAGCTTTCTTT. The gene calls are TRBV9 and TRBJ1-1; possible D gene TRBD1, 6 bases. Germline V lookup: CDR1 SGDLS, CDR2 YYNGEE. With 6 bases removed from V and 0 bases from J, the gap between germline ends came to 12 bases. This CDR3 has 14 residues.

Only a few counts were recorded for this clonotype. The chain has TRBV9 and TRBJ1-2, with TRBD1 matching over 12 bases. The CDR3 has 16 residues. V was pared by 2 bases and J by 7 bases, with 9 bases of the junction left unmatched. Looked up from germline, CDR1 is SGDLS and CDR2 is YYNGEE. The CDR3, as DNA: TGTGCCAGCAGCGTTTTCGAAGGGACAGGGGGCTCTGGCTACACCTTC. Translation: CASSVFEGTGGSGYTF.

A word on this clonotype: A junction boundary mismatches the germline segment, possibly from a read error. This chain's CDR3 is CASSLEPGGLEERYF. DNA of the CDR3: TGTGCCAGCAGCTTAGAGCCAGGGGGCTTGGAGGAGCGGTACTTC. The chain joins TRBV7-9 to TRBJ2-7; TRBD1 agrees at 8 bases. The CDR3 runs 15 residues. Germline lookup yields CDR1 SEHNR and CDR2 FQNEAQ (reference sequence).

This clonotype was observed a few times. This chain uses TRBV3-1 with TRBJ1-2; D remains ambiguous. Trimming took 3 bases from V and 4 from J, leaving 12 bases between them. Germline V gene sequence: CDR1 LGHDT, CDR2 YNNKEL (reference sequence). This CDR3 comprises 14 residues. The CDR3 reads CASSQQGAPYGYTF. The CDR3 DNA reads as TGTGCCAGCAGCCAGCAAGGAGCTCCCTATGGCTACACCTTC.

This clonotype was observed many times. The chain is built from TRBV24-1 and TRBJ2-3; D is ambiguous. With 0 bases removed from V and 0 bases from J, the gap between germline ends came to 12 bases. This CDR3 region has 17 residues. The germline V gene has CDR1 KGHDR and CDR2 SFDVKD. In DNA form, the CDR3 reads TGTGCCACCAGTGATTTGCCCCAGAGCGCAAGCACAGATACGCAGTATTTT. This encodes CATSDLPQSASTDTQYF.

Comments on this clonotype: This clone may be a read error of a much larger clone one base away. The CDR3 loop is CANRKENRRNEKLFF. CDR3 in DNA: TGTGCCAACAGAAAAGAAAACAGGAGAAATGAAAAACTGTTTTTT. The rearrangement links TRBV6-2 or TRBV6-3 to TRBJ1-4; possible D gene TRBD1, 5 bases. From germline, CDR1 is MNHEY and CDR2 SVGEGT. Trimming took 10 bases from V and 5 from J, leaving 20 bases between them. This CDR3 spans 15 amino acids.

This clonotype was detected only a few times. CDR3 coding DNA: TGCGCCAGCAGCCAAGATCGTTTGGTCAGGGCGAGGGACACTGAAGCTTTCTTT. Protein: CASSQDRLVRARDTEAFF. This sequence joins TRBV4-1 and TRBJ1-1; D is perhaps TRBD1 (5 bases). The CDR3 is 18 residues long. Germline CDR1 is MGHRA and CDR2 is YSYEKL. V dropped 0 bases and J dropped 3 bases, with 20 bases sitting between them.

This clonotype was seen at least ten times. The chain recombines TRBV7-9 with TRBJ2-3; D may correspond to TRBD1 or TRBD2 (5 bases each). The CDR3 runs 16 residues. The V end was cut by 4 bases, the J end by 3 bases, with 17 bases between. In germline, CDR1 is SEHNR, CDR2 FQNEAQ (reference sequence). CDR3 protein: CASSSAGTHNTDTQYF. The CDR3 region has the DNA TGTGCCAGCAGCTCCGCCGGGACCCATAATACAGATACGCAGTATTTT.

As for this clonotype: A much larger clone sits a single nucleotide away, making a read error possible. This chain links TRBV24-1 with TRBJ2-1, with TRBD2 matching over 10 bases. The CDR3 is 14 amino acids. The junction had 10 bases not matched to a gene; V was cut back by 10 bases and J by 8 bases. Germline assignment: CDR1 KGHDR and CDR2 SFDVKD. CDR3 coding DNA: TGTGCCACTGGACTAGCGGACGTATACGATGAGCAGTTCTTC. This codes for CATGLADVYDEQFF.

CDR3 residues: CATSAGAGANVLTF. The DNA for the CDR3 is TGTGCCACCAGTGCAGGGGCCGGGGCCAACGTCCTGACTTTC. V usage is TRBV24-1 and J usage is TRBJ2-6, with D possibly matching TRBD1 (6 bases). V lost 5 bases to trimming and J lost 4 bases, with 8 bases between them. Germline CDR1 KGHDR, CDR2 SFDVKD. CDR3 length: 14 residues.

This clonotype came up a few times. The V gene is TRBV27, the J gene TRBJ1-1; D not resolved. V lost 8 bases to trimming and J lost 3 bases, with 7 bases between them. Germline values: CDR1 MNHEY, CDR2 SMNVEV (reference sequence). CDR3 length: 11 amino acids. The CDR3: CASPEYTEAFF. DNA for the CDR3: TGTGCCAGCCCTGAATACACTGAAGCTTTCTTT.

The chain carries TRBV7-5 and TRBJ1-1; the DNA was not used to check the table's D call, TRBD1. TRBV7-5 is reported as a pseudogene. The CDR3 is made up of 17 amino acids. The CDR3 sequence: CISVPGIRDAVGTEAFF. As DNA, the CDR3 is TGTATCTCCGTGCCAGGGATCCGGGACGCCGTGGGCACTGAAGCTTTCTTT.

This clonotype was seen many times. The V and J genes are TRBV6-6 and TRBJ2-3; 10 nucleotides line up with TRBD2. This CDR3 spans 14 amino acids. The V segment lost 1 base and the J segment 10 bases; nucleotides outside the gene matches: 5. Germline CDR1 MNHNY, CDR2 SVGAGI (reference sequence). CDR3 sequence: CASSYFQREGPQYF. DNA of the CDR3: TGTGCCAGCAGTTACTTCCAGCGGGAGGGCCCGCAGTATTTT.

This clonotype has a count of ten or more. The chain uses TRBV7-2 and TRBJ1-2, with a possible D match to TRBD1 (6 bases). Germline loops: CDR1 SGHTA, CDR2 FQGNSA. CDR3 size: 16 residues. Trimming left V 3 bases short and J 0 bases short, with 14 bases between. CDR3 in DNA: TGTGCCAGCAGCTTTCCCGGACAGAGAGCTAACTATGGCTACACCTTC. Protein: CASSFPGQRANYGYTF.

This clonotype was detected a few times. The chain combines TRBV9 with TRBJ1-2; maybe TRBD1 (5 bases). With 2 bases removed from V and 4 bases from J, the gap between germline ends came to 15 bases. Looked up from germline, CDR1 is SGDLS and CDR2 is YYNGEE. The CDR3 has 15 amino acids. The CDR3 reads CASSVTGAGGYGYTF. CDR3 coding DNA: TGTGCCAGCAGCGTGACGGGAGCTGGGGGCTATGGCTACACCTTC.

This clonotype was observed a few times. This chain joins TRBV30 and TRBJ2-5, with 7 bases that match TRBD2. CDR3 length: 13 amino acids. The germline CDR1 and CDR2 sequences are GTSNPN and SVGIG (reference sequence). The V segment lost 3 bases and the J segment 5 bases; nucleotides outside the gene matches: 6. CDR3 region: CAWRPGGGETQYF. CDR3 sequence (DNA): TGTGCCTGGAGGCCGGGGGGTGGGGAGACCCAGTACTTC. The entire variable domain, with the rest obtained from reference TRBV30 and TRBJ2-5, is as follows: SQTIHQWPATLVQPVGSPLSLECTVEGTSNPNLYWYRQAAGRGLQLLFYSVGIGQISSEVPQNLSASRPQDRQFILSSKKLLLSDSGFYLCAWRPGGGETQYFGPGTRLLVL.

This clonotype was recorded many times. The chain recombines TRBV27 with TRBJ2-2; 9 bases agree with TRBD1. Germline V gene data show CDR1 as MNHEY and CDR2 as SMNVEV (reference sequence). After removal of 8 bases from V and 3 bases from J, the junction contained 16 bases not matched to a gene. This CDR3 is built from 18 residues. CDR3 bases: TGTGCCAGCTCCGCCTCTAGGTACAGGGGGCTTCACACCGGGGAGCTGTTTTTT. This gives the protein CASSASRYRGLHTGELFF.